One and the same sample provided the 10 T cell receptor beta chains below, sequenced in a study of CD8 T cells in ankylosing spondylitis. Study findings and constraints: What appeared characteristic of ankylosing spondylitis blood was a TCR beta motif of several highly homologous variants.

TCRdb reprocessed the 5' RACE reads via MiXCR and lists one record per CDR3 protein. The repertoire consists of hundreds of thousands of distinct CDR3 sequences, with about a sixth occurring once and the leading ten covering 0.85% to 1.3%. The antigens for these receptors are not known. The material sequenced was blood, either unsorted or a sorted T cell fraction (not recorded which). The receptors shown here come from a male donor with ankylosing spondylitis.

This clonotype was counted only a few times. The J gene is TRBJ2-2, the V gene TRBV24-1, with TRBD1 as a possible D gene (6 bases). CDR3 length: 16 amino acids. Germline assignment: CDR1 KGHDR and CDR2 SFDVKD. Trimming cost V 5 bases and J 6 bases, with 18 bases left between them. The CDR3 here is CATSARLGKGAGELFF. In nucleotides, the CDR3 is TGTGCCACCAGTGCCAGGCTCGGGAAGGGGGCCGGGGAGCTGTTTTTT.

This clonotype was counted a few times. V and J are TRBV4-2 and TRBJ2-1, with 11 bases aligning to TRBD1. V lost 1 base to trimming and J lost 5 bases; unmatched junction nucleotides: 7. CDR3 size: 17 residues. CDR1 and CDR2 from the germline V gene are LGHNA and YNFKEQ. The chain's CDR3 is CASSQGLRDRGNNEQFF. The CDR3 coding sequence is TGTGCCAGCAGCCAAGGCCTCCGGGACAGGGGGAACAATGAGCAGTTCTTC.

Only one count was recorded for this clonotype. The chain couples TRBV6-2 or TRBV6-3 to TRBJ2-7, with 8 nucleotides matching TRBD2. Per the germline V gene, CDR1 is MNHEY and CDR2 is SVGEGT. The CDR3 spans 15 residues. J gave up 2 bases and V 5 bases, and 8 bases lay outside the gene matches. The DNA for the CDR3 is TGTGCCAGCAGTACGCCGGGACTAGTAACCTACGAGCAGTACTTC. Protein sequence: CASSTPGLVTYEQYF.

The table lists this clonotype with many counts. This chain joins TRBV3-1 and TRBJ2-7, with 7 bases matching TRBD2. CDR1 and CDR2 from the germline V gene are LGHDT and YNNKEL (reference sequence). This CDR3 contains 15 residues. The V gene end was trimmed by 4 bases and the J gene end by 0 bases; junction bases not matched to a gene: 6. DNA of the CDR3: TGTGCCAGCAGCCCCCAGGGCGGGAGCTCCTACGAGCAGTACTTC. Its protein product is CASSPQGGSSYEQYF.

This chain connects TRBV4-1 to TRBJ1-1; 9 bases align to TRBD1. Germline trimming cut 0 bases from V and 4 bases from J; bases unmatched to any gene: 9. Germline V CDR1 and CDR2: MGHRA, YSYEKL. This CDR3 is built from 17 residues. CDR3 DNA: TGCGCCAGCAGCCAAGAGGCGGGGACAGGGAGAGGCACTGAAGCTTTCTTT. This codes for CASSQEAGTGRGTEAFF.

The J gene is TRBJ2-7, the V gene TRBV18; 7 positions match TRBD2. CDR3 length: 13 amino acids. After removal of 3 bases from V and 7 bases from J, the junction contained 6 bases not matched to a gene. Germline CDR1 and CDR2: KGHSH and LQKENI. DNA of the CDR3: TGTGCCAGCTCACCGACTAGCTCGGGTGAGCAGTACTTC. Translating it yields CASSPTSSGEQYF.

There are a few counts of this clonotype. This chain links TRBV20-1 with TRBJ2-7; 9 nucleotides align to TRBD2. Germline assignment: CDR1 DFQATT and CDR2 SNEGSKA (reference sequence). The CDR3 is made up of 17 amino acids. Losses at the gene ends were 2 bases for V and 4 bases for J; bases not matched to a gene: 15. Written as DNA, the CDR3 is TGCAGTGCTAGACTGGTTAGCGGGAGTTTGTATCAGTACGAGCAGTACTTC. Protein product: CSARLVSGSLYQYEQYF.

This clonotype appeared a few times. The CDR3 is CSARDPWGRGPAVQSYNEQFF. The CDR3 DNA is TGCAGTGCTAGGGACCCATGGGGAAGGGGTCCAGCGGTCCAGTCCTACAATGAGCAGTTCTTC. The chain is built from TRBV20-1 and TRBJ2-1; TRBD1 or TRBD2 may be the D gene (5 bases each). The V and J ends lost 3 bases and 1 base respectively, with 31 bases between them. The CDR3 runs 21 residues. CDR1 is DFQATT, CDR2 SNEGSKA, per germline (reference sequence).

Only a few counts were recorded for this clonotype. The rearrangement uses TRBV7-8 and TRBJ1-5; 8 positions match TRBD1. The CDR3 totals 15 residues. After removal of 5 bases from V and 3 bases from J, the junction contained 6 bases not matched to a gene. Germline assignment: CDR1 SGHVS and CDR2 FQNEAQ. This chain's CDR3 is CASSPGTGNNQPQHF. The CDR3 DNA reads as TGTGCCAGCAGCCCAGGGACAGGAAACAATCAGCCCCAGCATTTT.

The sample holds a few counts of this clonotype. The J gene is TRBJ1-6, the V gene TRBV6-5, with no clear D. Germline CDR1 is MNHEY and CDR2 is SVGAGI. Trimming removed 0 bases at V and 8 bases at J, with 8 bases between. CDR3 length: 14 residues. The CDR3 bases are TGTGCCAGCAGTTACTCTACGGCCTATTCACCCCTCCACTTT. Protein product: CASSYSTAYSPLHF.